Listed below are T cell receptor beta chains from one sample, sequenced in a study of regulatory T cells in long-lasting Graves disease. MiXCR, run by TCRdb on the multiplex PCR reads, gives a single entry per CDR3 protein. The repertoire holds fewer than 450,000 distinct CDR3 sequences, less than 25% seen once, with 20% to 25% in the top ten. The sample in question was peripheral blood mononuclear cells (PBMCs), obtained when the disease was refractory, from a patient treated with antithyroid drugs. These receptors all stem from a female donor with Graves disease. Each CDR3 is given with its conserved first and last residue. D genes are given only for firm matches. Size is stated for part of the rows, as once, few or many counts, or as a class when the clone is expanded.

j_call: TRBJ2-4; d_call: -; v_call: TRBV19; clone_size: -; cdr3_aa: CASSVNAYGNIQYF; cdr3_nt: TGTGCCAGTAGTGTCAACGCCTATGGGAACATTCAGTACTTC
j_call: TRBJ1-5; d_call: -; v_call: TRBV19; clone_size: many; cdr3_aa: CASRGRSNQPQHF; cdr3_nt: TGTGCCAGCAGGGGACGGAGCAATCAGCCCCAGCATTTT
j_call: TRBJ1-1; d_call: -; v_call: TRBV5-1; clone_size: -; cdr3_aa: CASNPRGKNTEAFF; cdr3_nt: TGCGCCAGCAACCCGAGAGGGAAGAACACTGAAGCTTTCTTT
j_call: TRBJ1-4; d_call: -; v_call: TRBV12-3/TRBV12-4; clone_size: many; cdr3_aa: CASSLDGRGEKLFF; cdr3_nt: TGTGCCAGCAGTTTGGACGGGAGGGGAGAAAAACTGTTTTTT
j_call: TRBJ2-1; d_call: -; v_call: TRBV7-6; clone_size: few; cdr3_aa: CASSLASPWGEQFF; cdr3_nt: TGTGCCAGCAGCTTAGCCTCGCCCTGGGGGGAGCAGTTCTTC
j_call: TRBJ1-1; d_call: -; v_call: TRBV6-2/TRBV6-3; clone_size: few; cdr3_aa: CASSYQGWTEAFF; cdr3_nt: TGTGCCAGCAGTTACCAGGGATGGACTGAAGCTTTCTTT
j_call: TRBJ1-4; d_call: -; v_call: TRBV7-3; clone_size: many; cdr3_aa: CASSLGIGEKLFF; cdr3_nt: TGTGCCAGCAGCTTAGGCATAGGCGAAAAACTGTTTTTT
j_call: TRBJ2-5; d_call: TRBD1; v_call: TRBV6-1; clone_size: many; cdr3_aa: CATADRGQETQYF; cdr3_nt: TGTGCCACGGCGGACAGGGGGCAAGAGACCCAGTACTTC
j_call: TRBJ2-7; d_call: -; v_call: TRBV6-1; clone_size: -; cdr3_aa: CASSESPSNEQYF; cdr3_nt: TGTGCCAGCAGTGAATCACCCTCAAACGAGCAGTACTTC
j_call: TRBJ1-2; d_call: -; v_call: TRBV5-6; clone_size: -; cdr3_aa: CASSLSDSLGGYTF; cdr3_nt: TGTGCCAGCAGCTTGTCGGACAGCCTTGGGGGCTACACCTTC
j_call: TRBJ2-5; d_call: TRBD2; v_call: TRBV19; clone_size: few; cdr3_aa: CASRSRTSQETQYF; cdr3_nt: TGTGCCAGTAGATCCAGGACTAGTCAAGAGACCCAGTACTTC
j_call: TRBJ1-1; d_call: -; v_call: TRBV3-1; clone_size: many; cdr3_aa: CASSQDTATMNTEAFF; cdr3_nt: TGTGCCAGCAGCCAAGATACCGCCACAATGAACACTGAAGCTTTCTTT
j_call: TRBJ1-1; d_call: TRBD1; v_call: TRBV13; clone_size: many; cdr3_aa: CASSVTGAYLTEAFF; cdr3_nt: TGTGCCAGCAGCGTTACAGGGGCTTACCTCACTGAAGCTTTCTTT
j_call: TRBJ1-6; d_call: -; v_call: TRBV11-2; clone_size: many; cdr3_aa: CASSLDRGSSAVPLHF; cdr3_nt: TGTGCCAGCAGCTTAGACCGGGGCAGTAGTGCGGTCCCCCTCCACTTT
j_call: TRBJ2-5; d_call: -; v_call: TRBV5-6; clone_size: -; cdr3_aa: CASSLKNWAETQYF; cdr3_nt: TGTGCCAGCAGCTTGAAGAATTGGGCAGAGACCCAGTACTTC
j_call: TRBJ1-5; d_call: -; v_call: TRBV6-2/TRBV6-3; clone_size: -; cdr3_aa: CASSEWTVSNQPQHF; cdr3_nt: TGTGCCAGCAGTGAGTGGACGGTTAGCAATCAGCCCCAGCATTTT
j_call: TRBJ2-7; d_call: -; v_call: TRBV12-3/TRBV12-4; clone_size: many; cdr3_aa: CASARDSYEQYF; cdr3_nt: TGTGCCAGCGCCCGAGACTCCTACGAGCAGTACTTC
j_call: TRBJ1-5; d_call: -; v_call: TRBV3-1; clone_size: few; cdr3_aa: CASSQSGRNQPQHF; cdr3_nt: TGTGCCAGCAGCCAATCCGGAAGAAATCAGCCCCAGCATTTT
j_call: TRBJ1-5; d_call: TRBD1; v_call: TRBV28; clone_size: few; cdr3_aa: CASSFDRVDQPQHF; cdr3_nt: TGTGCCAGCAGTTTTGACAGGGTAGACCAGCCCCAGCATTTT
j_call: TRBJ2-2; d_call: -; v_call: TRBV27; clone_size: many; cdr3_aa: CASSLLSTENTGELFF; cdr3_nt: TGTGCCAGCAGCCTTCTTAGTACGGAGAACACCGGGGAGCTGTTTTTT
j_call: TRBJ1-6; d_call: -; v_call: TRBV7-8; clone_size: -; cdr3_aa: CASSLARGYNSPLHF; cdr3_nt: TGTGCCAGCAGCTTAGCGCGGGGATATAATTCACCCCTCCACTTT
j_call: TRBJ2-7; d_call: -; v_call: TRBV7-2; clone_size: many; cdr3_aa: CASSLYPYEQYF; cdr3_nt: TGTGCCAGCAGCTTATATCCCTACGAGCAGTACTTC
j_call: TRBJ1-1; d_call: -; v_call: TRBV20-1; clone_size: many; cdr3_aa: CSATRTAIEAFF; cdr3_nt: TGCAGTGCTACGAGGACCGCTATCGAAGCTTTCTTT
j_call: TRBJ1-5; d_call: -; v_call: TRBV10-2; clone_size: -; cdr3_aa: CASSVGPPGQPQHF; cdr3_nt: TGCGCCAGCAGTGTGGGGCCGCCTGGTCAGCCCCAGCATTTT